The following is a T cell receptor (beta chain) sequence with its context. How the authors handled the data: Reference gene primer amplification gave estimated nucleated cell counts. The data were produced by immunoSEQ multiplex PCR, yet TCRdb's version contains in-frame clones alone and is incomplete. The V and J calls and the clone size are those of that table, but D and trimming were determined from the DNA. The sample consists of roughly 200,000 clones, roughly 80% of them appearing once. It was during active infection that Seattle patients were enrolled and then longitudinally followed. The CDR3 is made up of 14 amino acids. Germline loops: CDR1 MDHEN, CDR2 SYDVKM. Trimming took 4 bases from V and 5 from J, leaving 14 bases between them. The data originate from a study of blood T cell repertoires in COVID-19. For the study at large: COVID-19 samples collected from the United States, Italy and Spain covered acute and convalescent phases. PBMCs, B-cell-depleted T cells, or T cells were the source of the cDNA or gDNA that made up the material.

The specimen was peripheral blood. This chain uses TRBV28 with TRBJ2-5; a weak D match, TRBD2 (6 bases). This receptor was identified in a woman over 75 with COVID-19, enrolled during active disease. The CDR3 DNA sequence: TGTGCCAGCAGTTGGGGGGATACTCTGGAGACCCAGTACTTC. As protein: CASSWGDTLETQYF.